This is a list of T cell receptor beta chains from one sample in a study of shared clonotypes between healthy human individuals. Repertoires were generated with immunoSEQ multiplex PCR, while TCRdb's copy carries only in-frame clones and drops some. This table holds around 1.6 million clones, approximately 98% found once. The sequenced material came from naive CD4+ T cells sorted from blood. These receptors came from a man younger than 45 in good health. Each CDR3 is given with its conserved first and last residue. Fields, in order: J gene, clone size, V gene, D gene, CDR3 length, CDR3 DNA, CDR3 protein. A D gene is named only where the DNA matches it firmly. For some rows the clone size is stated as once, few or many, or as a class when expanded; others skip it.

j_gene: TRBJ2-5; abundance: NA; v_gene: TRBV5-1; d_gene: TRBD2; len: 15; CDR3nt: TGCGCCAGCAGCCTTACGGGGAGGGCTGGAGAGACCCAGTACTTC; CDR3aa: CASSLTGRAGETQYF
j_gene: TRBJ2-7; abundance: NA; v_gene: TRBV5-1; d_gene: NA; len: 17; CDR3nt: TGCGCCAGCAGCTTGGAGGTTCGGACAGCCGGCTCCTACGAGCAGTACTTC; CDR3aa: CASSLEVRTAGSYEQYF
j_gene: TRBJ2-2; abundance: NA; v_gene: TRBV11-2; d_gene: NA; len: 19; CDR3nt: TGTGCCAGCAGCTTACCTCTCAAAAGGGGAACGGAGCAACCCGGGGAGCTGTTTTTT; CDR3aa: CASSLPLKRGTEQPGELFF
j_gene: TRBJ2-7; abundance: NA; v_gene: TRBV5-1; d_gene: NA; len: 14; CDR3nt: TGCGCCGGACTTTACGGGACTTCCCAACACGAGCAGTACTTC; CDR3aa: CAGLYGTSQHEQYF
j_gene: TRBJ2-3; abundance: NA; v_gene: TRBV27; d_gene: TRBD2; len: 17; CDR3nt: TGTGCCAGCGGAAATTTAGCGGGAGGTAGGGGCACAGATACGCAGTATTTT; CDR3aa: CASGNLAGGRGTDTQYF
j_gene: TRBJ1-2; abundance: NA; v_gene: TRBV7-3; d_gene: TRBD1; len: 15; CDR3nt: TGTGCCAGCAGCTTACCCCAGGACAGGAGCTATGGCTACACCTTC; CDR3aa: CASSLPQDRSYGYTF
j_gene: TRBJ1-1; abundance: NA; v_gene: TRBV12-5; d_gene: NA; len: 13; CDR3nt: TGTGCTAGTGGTTGGACCGAGAACACTGAAGCTTTCTTT; CDR3aa: CASGWTENTEAFF
j_gene: TRBJ2-1; abundance: NA; v_gene: TRBV7-9; d_gene: NA; len: 13; CDR3nt: TGTGCCAGCAGCCCCGATACTCAGCTAGCACAGTTCTTC; CDR3aa: CASSPDTQLAQFF
j_gene: TRBJ1-5; abundance: NA; v_gene: TRBV11-2; d_gene: NA; len: 15; CDR3nt: TGTGCCAGCAGCTTAGGGGACGTTAGGGGGCAGCCCCAGCATTTT; CDR3aa: CASSLGDVRGQPQHF
j_gene: TRBJ1-3; abundance: once; v_gene: TRBV5-6; d_gene: TRBD1; len: 15; CDR3nt: TGTGCCAGCAGCTTGGACAGGGGGCCTGGAAACACCATATATTTT; CDR3aa: CASSLDRGPGNTIYF
j_gene: TRBJ1-1; abundance: NA; v_gene: TRBV6-6; d_gene: NA; len: 13; CDR3nt: TGTGCCAGCAGCTCACCAGGGAACACTGAAGCTTTCTTT; CDR3aa: CASSSPGNTEAFF
j_gene: TRBJ2-5; abundance: NA; v_gene: TRBV5-4; d_gene: NA; len: 15; CDR3nt: TGTGCCAGCAGCTTGGGGGGAGGAGGCCAAGAGACCCAGTACTTC; CDR3aa: CASSLGGGGQETQYF
j_gene: TRBJ1-4; abundance: NA; v_gene: TRBV29-1; d_gene: NA; len: 13; CDR3nt: TGCAGCGCCTCAGTTGCAACTAATGAAAAACTGTTTTTT; CDR3aa: CSASVATNEKLFF
j_gene: TRBJ1-1; abundance: NA; v_gene: TRBV9; d_gene: NA; len: 13; CDR3nt: TGTGCCAGCAGCGTCAAATTGACGGGTGAAGCTTTCTTT; CDR3aa: CASSVKLTGEAFF
j_gene: TRBJ2-7; abundance: NA; v_gene: TRBV5-1; d_gene: NA; len: 13; CDR3nt: TGCGCCAGCAGCTTGGATTGGGTTAACGAGCAGTACTTC; CDR3aa: CASSLDWVNEQYF
j_gene: TRBJ1-5; abundance: NA; v_gene: TRBV28; d_gene: NA; len: 13; CDR3nt: TGTGCCAGCCACGGGGGGGAGGATCAGCCCCAGCATTTT; CDR3aa: CASHGGEDQPQHF
j_gene: TRBJ1-2; abundance: NA; v_gene: TRBV19; d_gene: NA; len: 13; CDR3nt: TGTGCCAGTCAGGACCGGACTTCACCAAAGGACACCTTC; CDR3aa: CASQDRTSPKDTF
j_gene: TRBJ2-2; abundance: NA; v_gene: TRBV5-1; d_gene: NA; len: 16; CDR3nt: TGCGCCAGCAGCTTGAGGGGGGATATGAACACCGGGGAGCTGTTTTTT; CDR3aa: CASSLRGDMNTGELFF
j_gene: TRBJ2-7; abundance: once; v_gene: TRBV2; d_gene: TRBD2; len: 14; CDR3nt: TGTGCCAGCAGTGAACGATCTCGGGAGGGCGAGCAGTACTTC; CDR3aa: CASSERSREGEQYF
j_gene: TRBJ2-2; abundance: NA; v_gene: TRBV7-2; d_gene: NA; len: 13; CDR3nt: TGTGCCAGCAGCAAGCCCTTCCCGGTAGAGCTGTTTTTT; CDR3aa: CASSKPFPVELFF
j_gene: TRBJ2-7; abundance: NA; v_gene: TRBV30; d_gene: NA; len: 14; CDR3nt: TGTGCCGGGAAGTTGACAGCAAAAACCTACGAGCAGTACTTC; CDR3aa: CAGKLTAKTYEQYF
j_gene: TRBJ1-5; abundance: few; v_gene: TRBV2; d_gene: TRBD1; len: 14; CDR3nt: TGTGCCAGCAGTTTAAGGGGGCGCGTTCAGCCCCAGCATTTT; CDR3aa: CASSLRGRVQPQHF
j_gene: TRBJ2-7; abundance: NA; v_gene: TRBV9; d_gene: NA; len: 14; CDR3nt: TGTGCCAGCAGCGGGGGACCCCCCGGTTACGAGCAGTACTTC; CDR3aa: CASSGGPPGYEQYF
j_gene: TRBJ2-5; abundance: NA; v_gene: TRBV25-1; d_gene: TRBD2; len: 15; CDR3nt: TGTGCCAGCAGTGAATATAGCGGGAGGTTGGAGACCCAGTACTTC; CDR3aa: CASSEYSGRLETQYF
j_gene: TRBJ1-4; abundance: NA; v_gene: TRBV5-1; d_gene: NA; len: 15; CDR3nt: TGCGCCAGCAGAGATCTGGCTAGGTCTAATGAAAAACTGTTTTTT; CDR3aa: CASRDLARSNEKLFF
j_gene: TRBJ2-7; abundance: NA; v_gene: TRBV2; d_gene: NA; len: 15; CDR3nt: TGTGCCAGCAGTGGTCCGACGGAACGCTCCTACGAGCAGTACTTC; CDR3aa: CASSGPTERSYEQYF
j_gene: TRBJ2-1; abundance: NA; v_gene: TRBV11-3; d_gene: NA; len: 15; CDR3nt: TGTGCCAGCAGCTTAGATCGAGCGGAGTACAATGAGCAGTTCTTC; CDR3aa: CASSLDRAEYNEQFF